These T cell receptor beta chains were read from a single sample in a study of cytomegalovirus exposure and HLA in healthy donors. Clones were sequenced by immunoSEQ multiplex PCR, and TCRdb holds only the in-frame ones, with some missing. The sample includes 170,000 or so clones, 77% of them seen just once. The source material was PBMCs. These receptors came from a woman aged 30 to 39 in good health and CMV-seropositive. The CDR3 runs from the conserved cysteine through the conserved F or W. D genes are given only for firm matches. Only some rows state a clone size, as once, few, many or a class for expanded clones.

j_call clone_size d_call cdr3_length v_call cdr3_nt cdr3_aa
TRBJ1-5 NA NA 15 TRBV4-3 TGCGCCAGCAGCCAAAATCTAGTCCCGAATCAGCCCCAGCATTTT CASSQNLVPNQPQHF
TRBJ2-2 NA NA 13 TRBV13 TGTGCCAGCAGCTTAGTTCCAGCCGGGGAGCTGTTTTTT CASSLVPAGELFF
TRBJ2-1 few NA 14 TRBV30 TGTGCCTGGAGTTCATTGGCCCCAAGAAATGAGCAGTTCTTC CAWSSLAPRNEQFF
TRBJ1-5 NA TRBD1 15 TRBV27 TGTGCCAGCAGTTTCGGCAGGGGGGACAATCAGCCCCAGCATTTT CASSFGRGDNQPQHF
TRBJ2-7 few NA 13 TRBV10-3 TGTGCCATCAGTGCCGGACAGACCTACGAGCAGTACTTC CAISAGQTYEQYF
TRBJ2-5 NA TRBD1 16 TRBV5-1 TGCGCCAGCAGCCCCCGGGACAGGGGGGGCCAAGAGACCCAGTACTTC CASSPRDRGGQETQYF
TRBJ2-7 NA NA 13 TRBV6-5 TGTGCCAGCAGTTACAGGGAGGCCTACGAGCAGTACTTC CASSYREAYEQYF
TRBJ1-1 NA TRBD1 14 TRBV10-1 TGCGCCAGCAGGGGACAGGGAACGAACACTGAAGCTTTCTTT CASRGQGTNTEAFF
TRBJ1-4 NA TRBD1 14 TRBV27 TGTGCCAGCGGGGCCGGACAGGGATGGGAAAAACTGTTTTTT CASGAGQGWEKLFF
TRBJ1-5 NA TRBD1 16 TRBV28 TGTGCCAGCAGTTTGGGGACAGGGCGGTATCGGCAGCCCCAGCATTTT CASSLGTGRYRQPQHF
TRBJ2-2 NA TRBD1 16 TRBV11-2 TGTGCCAGCAGCGTAAACAGGGGGCCTCGGACCGGGGAGCTGTTTTTT CASSVNRGPRTGELFF
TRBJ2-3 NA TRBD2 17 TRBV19 TGTGCCAGTAGCCCTTTGATAGCGGGAGGGGGCACAGATACGCAGTATTTT CASSPLIAGGGTDTQYF
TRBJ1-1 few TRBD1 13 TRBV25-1 TGTGCCAGCGCCGTACAGGGGGAGACTGAAGCTTTCTTT CASAVQGETEAFF
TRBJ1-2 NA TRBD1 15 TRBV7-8 TGTGCCAGCAGCTCCACAGGGGGCGCGGAAGCTGGCTACACCTTC CASSSTGGAEAGYTF
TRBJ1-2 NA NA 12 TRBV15 TGTGCCACGTTCGCTCTAACAGGGAGCTACACCTTC CATFALTGSYTF
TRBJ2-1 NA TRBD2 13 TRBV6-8 TGTGCCAGCAGGAGACTAGCAGGGAATGAGCAGTTCTTC CASRRLAGNEQFF
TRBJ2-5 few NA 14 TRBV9 TGTGCCAGCAGCGTAGATCCGGGGGTACAGACCCAGTACTTC CASSVDPGVQTQYF
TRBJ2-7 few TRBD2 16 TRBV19 TGTGCCAGTAGTCCCGGACTAGCGGGCAACTCCTACGAGCAGTACTTC CASSPGLAGNSYEQYF
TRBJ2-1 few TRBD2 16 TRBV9 TGTGCCAGCAGCGTAGTTAGCGGGAGAGGGGTTATTGAGCAGTTCTTC CASSVVSGRGVIEQFF
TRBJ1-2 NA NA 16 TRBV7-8 TGTGCCAGCAGCACTTTACAGGGTGCTGAGAGCTATGGCTACACCTTC CASSTLQGAESYGYTF
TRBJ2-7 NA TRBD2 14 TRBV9 TGTGCCAGCAGCATGGGACTAGCGGGAAGCGAGCAGTACTTC CASSMGLAGSEQYF
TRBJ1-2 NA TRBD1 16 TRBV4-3 TGCGCCAGCAGCCAAGATACAGGGACAGGGTTTCGTGGCTACACCTTC CASSQDTGTGFRGYTF